Following are 4 T cell receptor beta chains from one sample sequenced in a study of blood T cell repertoires in COVID-19. Here immunoSEQ multiplex PCR was the method, and the copy in TCRdb shows in-frame clones only, minus some. The sample comprises under 250,000 clones, almost 85% of which are singletons, and around 7.3% rests with the top ten. The sequenced material came from peripheral blood. Source of these receptors: a woman between 45 and 65 years old with active or convalescent COVID-19.

This chain links TRBV19 with TRBJ2-3, with D unresolved. The CDR3 totals 13 residues. Germline-derived CDR1 and CDR2 are LNHDA and SQIVND (reference sequence). Trimming cost V 3 bases and J 3 bases, with 7 bases left between them. DNA for the CDR3: TGTGCCAGTAGTATCCGCAGGACAGATACGCAGTATTTT. Protein: CASSIRRTDTQYF.

The chain uses TRBV28 and TRBJ2-5; 7 positions agree with TRBD2. This CDR3 is built from 18 residues. V dropped 8 bases and J dropped 9; count of bases not matched to a gene: 27. CDR1 is MDHEN and CDR2 is SYDVKM in the germline V gene. The CDR3 DNA reads TGTGCCAGCCTCGATCACGGGGGGAAAGAGACCCAGTATCGTGCCCAGTACTTC. Its translation is CASLDHGGKETQYRAQYF.

This rearrangement joins TRBV5-1 to TRBJ1-2; 9 bases line up with TRBD1. This CDR3 has 13 residues. CDR1 is SGHRS, CDR2 YFSETQ, per germline. The trim removed 9 bases at V and 4 bases at J, leaving 7 bases unmatched. In DNA form, the CDR3 reads TGCGCCACCAGGACAGGGGTGACCTATGGCTACACCTTC. As protein: CATRTGVTYGYTF. The variable domain in full, completed from reference TRBV5-1 and TRBJ1-2, reads KAGVTQTPRYLIKTRGQQVTLSCSPISGHRSVSWYQQTPGQGLQFLFEYFSETQRNKGNFPGRFSGRQFSNSRSEMNVSTLELGDSALYLCATRTGVTYGYTFGSGTRLTVV.

The chain recombines TRBV2 with TRBJ2-1, with TRBD2 identical over 7 bases. J gave up 2 bases and V 4 bases, and 2 bases lay outside the gene matches. CDR3 length equals 14 residues. Germline V gene data show CDR1 as SNHLY and CDR2 as FYNNEI. In DNA form, the CDR3 reads TGTGCCAGCAGTGGGGGACTAACCTACAATGAGCAGTTCTTC. Protein sequence: CASSGGLTYNEQFF.